This TCR beta chain was recorded in a study of response to subunit inactivated influenza vaccine. The study, taken as a whole, reports: With each seasonal influenza vaccination, the authors suggested, few new T cells are recruited.

Of note for this clonotype: The target antigen is unknown.

Each CDR3 protein is one row after TCRdb ran MiXCR on the RT-PCR reads. The table has 600,000 to 850,000 distinct CDR3 sequences, about 14% seen once. The CDR3 runs 16 residues. Trimming removed 0 bases from V and 5 bases from J, with 14 bases in between. Germline V gene sequence: CDR1 ENHRY, CDR2 SYGVKD. The rearrangement links TRBV10-3 to TRBJ2-1, with no clear D. The origin of this receptor is a man aged 50 to 60 who received an inactivated influenza vaccine. The sample in question was PBMCs from blood, obtained 14 to 15 days before vaccination. CDR3 amino acids: CAISESSRAVDNEQFF. The CDR3 coding sequence is TGTGCCATCAGTGAGTCGAGTCGGGCCGTGGACAATGAGCAGTTCTTC.